This T cell receptor beta chain was documented in a study of blood T cell repertoires in COVID-19. Study as a whole: T cells, B-cell-depleted T cells, or PBMCs supplied cDNA or gDNA.

The CDR3 has 14 residues. Germline V CDR1 and CDR2: MGHRA, YSYEKL. Trimming pared 0 bases from V and 0 bases from J, leaving 4 bases between. Generated by immunoSEQ multiplex PCR, the TCRdb table keeps only in-frame clones and is missing some. This table has approximately 230,000 clones, around nine tenths appearing once. This clone was recorded once. The material sequenced was peripheral blood. The gene calls are TRBV4-1 and TRBJ2-3; D gene uncertain. The receptor comes from a woman aged 40-49 years who had recovered from COVID-19. CDR3 sequence (DNA): TGCGCCAGCAGCCAAGAGCGTAGCACAGATACGCAGTATTTT. It encodes CASSQERSTDTQYF.